Listed here are 14 T cell receptor beta chains from one sample, sequenced in a study of beta chain features in type 1 diabetes. The antigens of these receptors remain unknown. Overall study results and limits: Across all four CD4+ subsets, people with type 1 diabetes showed modestly shorter TCRB CDR3s.

The sequenced template was cDNA made from the entire isolated RNA. TCRdb keeps only in-frame clones here, not all; method: immunoSEQ multiplex PCR. This table has about 650,000 clones, roughly an eighth appearing once. The sequenced sample consisted of naive CD4+ T cells from blood. These receptors were obtained from a man aged 25-40 years with type 1 diabetes.

The V gene is TRBV30, the J gene TRBJ2-1; tentatively, D is TRBD2 (5 bases). The CDR3 sequence is 12 residues long. CDR1 is GTSNPN and CDR2 is SVGIG in the germline V gene (reference sequence). V was trimmed by 1 base and J by 8 bases, leaving 9 bases between them. The CDR3 nucleotides are TGTGCCTGGAGTGCGTTTAGCGATGAGCAGTTCTTC. Protein sequence: CAWSAFSDEQFF.

This chain connects TRBV29-1 to TRBJ1-1, with 7 bases lining up with TRBD1. Losses at the gene ends were 7 bases for V and 0 bases for J; bases not matched to a gene: 11. Germline loops: CDR1 SQVTM, CDR2 ANQGSEA. This CDR3 has 15 amino acids. The CDR3 DNA is TGCAGCGGTCTAGGACAGGCCTGGATGAACACTGAAGCTTTCTTT. It codes for CSGLGQAWMNTEAFF.

The CDR3 DNA is TGTGCCAGCAGCACGAGACTAGCGGGCTCCTACGAGCAGTACTTC. Amino acid sequence: CASSTRLAGSYEQYF. The chain couples TRBV7-8 to TRBJ2-7; 10 bases line up with TRBD2. There are 15 residues in the CDR3. V shed 5 bases, J shed 0 bases, and the junction held 4 bases outside the gene matches. Germline-derived CDR1 and CDR2 are SGHVS and FQNEAQ.

Of note for this clone: Other DNA sequences in the same sample also yield this CDR3. The rearrangement uses TRBV18 and TRBJ2-3; D is uncertain. CDR3 length: 11 amino acids. Germline lookup yields CDR1 KGHSH and CDR2 LQKENI. The V gene lost 6 bases and the J gene lost 6 bases, with 7 bases spanning the gap. Here the CDR3 DNA reads TGTGCCAGCTCCCCCGGGGATACGCAGTATTTT. Amino acid sequence: CASSPGDTQYF.

This clone showed up just a few times. V gene TRBV7-9 combines with J gene TRBJ2-7, with TRBD1 matching 7 bases. This CDR3 has 19 residues. Germline-derived CDR1 and CDR2 are SEHNR and FQNEAQ (reference sequence). V shed 0 bases and J 0 bases; nucleotides not matched to a gene: 14. The chain's CDR3 is CASSLADWPGTASSYEQYF. DNA for the CDR3: TGTGCCAGCAGCTTAGCTGATTGGCCCGGGACAGCTAGCTCCTACGAGCAGTACTTC.

This chain connects TRBV6-5 to TRBJ2-7; 9 bases line up with TRBD1. The ends lost 7 bases at V and 6 bases at J; junction bases unmatched: 4. Germline V gene data show CDR1 as MNHEY and CDR2 as SVGAGI. This CDR3 has 12 residues. CDR3: CASTMDRGEQYF. In DNA, the CDR3 is TGTGCCAGCACAATGGACAGGGGCGAGCAGTACTTC.

This chain connects TRBV29-1 to TRBJ1-6; D unresolved. Germline loops: CDR1 SQVTM, CDR2 ANQGSEA. This CDR3 comprises 13 residues. Trimming left V 5 bases short and J 5 bases short, with 10 bases between. CDR3 loop: CSVTDGNNSPLHF. In DNA, the CDR3 is TGCAGCGTTACGGACGGAAATAATTCACCCCTCCACTTT.

To note about this clone: Different DNA sequences within this sample yield the same CDR3. V is TRBV28 and J is TRBJ2-5; perhaps TRBD2 as D (5 bases). CDR3 length equals 14 residues. Germline V gene sequence: CDR1 MDHEN, CDR2 SYDVKM. The germline V and J ends were trimmed by 3 bases and 1 base, with 9 bases remaining between them. The CDR3 bases are TGTGCCAGCAGTTTCGGGGTTGGCCAAGAGACCCAGTACTTC. This gives the protein CASSFGVGQETQYF.

This clone was counted a few times. The CDR3, as DNA: TGTGCCAGCAGCACCCAGACAGGGGGCGAGCAGTACTTC. Translation gives CASSTQTGGEQYF. V gene TRBV7-2 combines with J gene TRBJ2-7, with TRBD1 identical over 9 bases. CDR3 length: 13 residues. V was clipped by 5 bases and J by 6 bases; unmatched bases: 5. CDR1 and CDR2 from the germline V gene are SGHTA and FQGNSA.

This clone appeared a few times. The V gene is TRBV6-6, the J gene TRBJ1-4; 8 bases agree with TRBD1. V was pared by 5 bases and J by 5 bases, with 4 bases of the junction left unmatched. Germline-derived CDR1 and CDR2 are MNHNY and SVGAGI (reference sequence). The CDR3 is 14 amino acids. The CDR3 loop reads CASSRQGMNEKLFF. The CDR3 bases are TGTGCCAGCAGTAGACAGGGGATGAATGAAAAACTGTTTTTT.

The table lists this clone with a few counts. This chain joins TRBV7-2 and TRBJ2-3; D is tentatively TRBD1 or TRBD2 (5 bases each). This CDR3 contains 15 residues. Trimming stripped 5 bases from V and 0 bases from J, with 12 bases between. In germline, CDR1 is SGHTA, CDR2 FQGNSA. The CDR3 DNA sequence: TGTGCCAGCAGCCCCGGGACCGACAGCACAGATACGCAGTATTTT. Translation: CASSPGTDSTDTQYF.

This clone was seen only a few times. This chain connects TRBV7-9 to TRBJ1-1, with D tentatively TRBD1 (5 bases). The CDR3 sequence is 13 residues long. Germline assignment: CDR1 SEHNR and CDR2 FQNEAQ (reference sequence). The V and J ends lost 2 bases and 1 base respectively, with 5 bases between them. The chain's CDR3 is CASSLTGNTEAFF. The CDR3 DNA is TGTGCCAGCAGCTTAACAGGGAACACTGAAGCTTTCTTT. The whole variable domain, filled in from reference TRBV7-9 and TRBJ1-1, reads DTGVSQNPRHKITKRGQNVTFRCDPISEHNRLYWYRQTLGQGPEFLTYFQNEAQLEKSRLLSDRFSAERPKGSFSTLEIQRTEQGDSAMYLCASSLTGNTEAFFGQGTRLTVV.

Only a few counts were recorded for this clone. The V and J genes are TRBV27 and TRBJ2-7; TRBD1 agrees at 7 bases. J lost 2 bases, V lost 4 bases, and 5 bases had no gene match. CDR1 MNHEY and CDR2 SMNVEV come from the germline V gene (reference sequence). The CDR3 loop spans 14 amino acids. Here the CDR3 DNA reads TGTGCCAGCAGTTATAATACAGGGGCCTACGAGCAGTACTTC. This translates into CASSYNTGAYEQYF.

DNA for the CDR3: TGTGCCAGCAGTGTGGACAGGGTGGGACAGCCCCAGCATTTT. Translating gives CASSVDRVGQPQHF. The chain couples TRBV6-1 to TRBJ1-5; 8 nucleotides line up with TRBD1. The CDR3 runs 14 residues. The germline CDR1 and CDR2 sequences are MNHNS and SASEGT. The V gene end was trimmed by 4 bases and the J gene end by 7 bases; junction bases not matched to a gene: 6.